The rows below give T cell receptor beta chains drawn from one sample of a study of T-cell reconstitution after alpha-beta-depleted transplantation in children. TCRdb passed the PCR reads through MiXCR, listing each CDR3 protein once. The sample contains more than 450,000 distinct CDR3 sequences, 15% to 20% of which appear only once. Sequences were derived from PBMCs from the stem cell graft donor, sampled from the stem cell graft. The receptor set was obtained from a human donor who donated a stem cell graft to a child with acute lymphoblastic leukemia. Both conserved end residues are trimmed from each CDR3.

>TRBV6-5
ASSYQGPGELF
>TRBV7-3
ASSLGGRGIDTQY
>TRBV7-9
ASIQGGVVRTEAF
>TRBV20-1
SARDPQTSADTQY
>TRBV7-9
ASSLAWIQGNTEAF
>TRBV5-5
ASSLSGKDGYT
>TRBV29-1
SVGQDPDYEQY
>TRBV12-3/TRBV12-4
ASSLVRGNTDTQY
>TRBV5-5
ASSSVYRGTYEQY
>TRBV5-1
ASSGVYEQY
>TRBV29-1
SVEGTKAHNEQF
>TRBV10-3
AISEGLAGYEQY
>TRBV7-6
ASSLEQGYEQY
>TRBV20-1
SAREGTGASQPQH
>TRBV6-5
ASSYTGLAGRRQF
>TRBV7-6
ASRGRISGASQETQY
>TRBV5-1
ASSLGLAGSGDTQY
>TRBV7-2
ASSNLLDASSYNEQF
>TRBV15
ATSRVGGEAF
>TRBV6-1
ASSPASGAGGEQF
>TRBV6-2/TRBV6-3
ASSYGSQQY
>TRBV11-2
ASSLSPVTSETQY
>TRBV4-1
ASSYSGTAYEQY
>TRBV30
AWRRGSMMTGELF
>TRBV7-9
ASSRIQDGSTDTQY
>TRBV2
ASSGVEQY
>TRBV27
ASSPGGPQTYEQY
>TRBV5-6
ASSWITSRDEQF
>TRBV18
ASSPPWWGGYT
>TRBV5-5
ASSLERTEFYQPQH
>TRBV7-9
ASSLPAKLYEQY
>TRBV5-1
ASSYGTSRTYEQY
>TRBV6-5
ASSYGTGKVRSNQPQH
>TRBV10-3
AISALAEGGTDTQY
>TRBV5-6
ASSVTGLAGNEQF
>TRBV19
ASNFQGNGYT
>TRBV3-1
ASSQNLKGIGYT
>TRBV4-1
ASSQTGGRQPQH
>TRBV7-3
ASSRTSSSTDTQY
>TRBV5-1
ASSLVVQGPDTEAF
>TRBV19
ASSPTGAGLQPQH
>TRBV28
ASRYGGGGGTEAF
>TRBV15
ATSDGWSSLIYGYT
>TRBV5-1
ASSLDSDYNSPLH
>TRBV21-1
ASSSSRDGTGEQY
>TRBV20-1
SALPPGVYNEQF
>TRBV7-8
ASSSYREGQPQH
>TRBV5-1
ASSLAGQGRTGEKLF
>TRBV19
ASSPLDKNTEAF
>TRBV1
TSSQDQPGTRITGELF
>TRBV4-2
ASSGGLRSNEQF
>TRBV5-1
ASSSGLAGVTDTQY
>TRBV7-9
ASFGQGYNEQF
>TRBV4-1
ASSQLGTRRYEQY
>TRBV7-2
ASSLGKGLPLPYEQY
>TRBV19
ASSIFGQDYEQY
>TRBV11-2
ASSLQQLNSPLH